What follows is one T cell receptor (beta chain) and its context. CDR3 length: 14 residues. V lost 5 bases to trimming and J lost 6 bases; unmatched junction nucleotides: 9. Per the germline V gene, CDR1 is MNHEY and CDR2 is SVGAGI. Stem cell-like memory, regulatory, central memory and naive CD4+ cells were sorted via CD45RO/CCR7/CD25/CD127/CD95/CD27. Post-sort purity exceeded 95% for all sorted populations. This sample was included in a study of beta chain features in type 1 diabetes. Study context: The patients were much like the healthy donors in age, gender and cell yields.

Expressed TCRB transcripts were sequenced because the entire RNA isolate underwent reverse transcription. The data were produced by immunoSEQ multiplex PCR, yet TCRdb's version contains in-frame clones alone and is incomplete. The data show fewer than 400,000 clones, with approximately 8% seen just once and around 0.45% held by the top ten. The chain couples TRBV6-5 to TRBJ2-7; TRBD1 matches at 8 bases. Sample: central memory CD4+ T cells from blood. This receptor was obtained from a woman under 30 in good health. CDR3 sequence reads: CASSNRDRPSEQYF. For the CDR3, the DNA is TGTGCCAGCAGTAACCGGGACAGGCCTTCCGAGCAGTACTTC.